This entry features one T cell receptor (beta chain) sequence. The data originate from a study of blood T cell repertoires in COVID-19. Looking at the study overall: PBMCs, B-cell-depleted T cells, or T cells were the source of the cDNA or gDNA that made up the material.

The CDR3 covers 17 residues. Germline V CDR1 and CDR2: MGHRA, YSYEKL. The V gene lost 3 bases and the J gene lost 0 bases, with 14 bases spanning the gap. Original data processing: Reference gene primer amplification gave estimated nucleated cell counts. TCRdb's table, derived via immunoSEQ multiplex PCR, lists solely in-frame clones and lacks some. V and J calls and clone size come straight from that table; D and trimming were deduced from the DNA. The table has around 65,000 clones, roughly 85% seen once. The sequencing input was peripheral blood. The genes are TRBV4-1 and TRBJ2-2; tentative D call: TRBD2 (6 bases). The receptor was isolated from a human donor in a cohort sampled during active COVID-19. The CDR3 loop is CASSHPAGGTNTGELFF. CDR3 nucleotide sequence: TGCGCCAGCAGCCACCCCGCCGGGGGTACGAACACCGGGGAGCTGTTTTTT.